The rows below give T cell receptor beta chains drawn from one sample of a study of blood T cell repertoires in COVID-19. The table came from immunoSEQ multiplex PCR; TCRdb's copy has only in-frame clones and leaves some out. The sample yields fewer than 350,000 clones, 90% seen once. The sample was PBMCs or T cells enriched from blood (not recorded which). All receptors come from a woman aged 18-29 years with acute COVID-19. Both conserved end residues are part of each CDR3. The order of the fields is D gene, clone size, CDR3 length, J gene, V gene, CDR3 protein, CDR3 DNA. The D gene is left open where the match is weak. Some rows mark clone size as missing; the rest say once, few, many or name a class of expanded clone.

TRBD2 . 13 TRBJ2-7 TRBV30 CARRTSGTYEQYF TGTGCCAGACGGACTAGCGGGACCTACGAGCAGTACTTC
TRBD1 . 13 TRBJ2-7 TRBV15 CATGGQVGLEQYF TGTGCCACCGGGGGACAGGTGGGGCTCGAGCAGTACTTC
. . 14 TRBJ2-5 TRBV18 CASSPATVQETQYF TGTGCCAGCTCACCTGCCACAGTCCAAGAGACCCAGTACTTC
TRBD2 . 15 TRBJ2-2 TRBV7-6 CASTPRAGGPGELFF TGTGCCAGCACCCCCAGAGCGGGAGGGCCCGGGGAGCTGTTTTTT
. . 17 TRBJ2-1 TRBV4-3 CASSERGEGGRGFEQFF TGCGCCAGCAGCGAGAGGGGGGAAGGGGGCAGAGGTTTTGAGCAGTTCTTC
. . 14 TRBJ2-5 TRBV5-5 CASSPGQSQETQYF TGTGCCAGCAGCCCTGGACAGTCCCAAGAGACCCAGTACTTC
TRBD1 . 12 TRBJ2-1 TRBV6-5 CASSRDRNEQFF TGTGCCAGCAGTCGGGACAGGAATGAGCAGTTCTTC
TRBD1 . 11 TRBJ2-1 TRBV27 CASSSGTGLFF TGTGCCAGCAGTTCCGGGACAGGATTGTTCTTC
TRBD2 . 14 TRBJ2-7 TRBV11-2 CASSPPAGGPEQYF TGTGCCAGCAGCCCCCCGGCGGGAGGGCCCGAGCAGTACTTC
. . 14 TRBJ1-1 TRBV7-6 CASSFEGGHTEAFF TGTGCCAGCAGCTTTGAGGGGGGGCACACTGAAGCTTTCTTT
TRBD2 . 17 TRBJ2-1 TRBV9 CASSASREGSSYNEQFF TGTGCCAGCAGCGCGAGTCGGGAGGGTAGCTCCTACAATGAGCAGTTCTTC
TRBD1 . 13 TRBJ1-5 TRBV19 CASRTGGNQPQHF TGTGCCAGTAGGACAGGGGGCAATCAGCCCCAGCATTTT
TRBD2 . 13 TRBJ2-1 TRBV6-4 CASSDSLAGEQFF TGTGCCAGCAGTGACTCACTAGCGGGAGAGCAGTTCTTC
. . 14 TRBJ2-7 TRBV7-9 CASSLSSRVYEQYF TGTGCCAGCAGCTTAAGTTCCAGGGTCTACGAGCAGTACTTC
. . 14 TRBJ2-1 TRBV5-1 CASSSLSGDNEQFF TGCGCCAGCAGCTCCCTGAGCGGTGACAATGAGCAGTTCTTC
TRBD1 few 14 TRBJ1-3 TRBV7-6 CASSPSTGGNTIYF TGTGCCAGCAGCCCTTCGACAGGGGGAAACACCATATATTTT
. . 16 TRBJ2-6 TRBV5-1 CASSLVSGSGANVLTF TGCGCCAGCAGCTTGGTGTCGGGCTCTGGGGCCAACGTCCTGACTTTC
. once 17 TRBJ1-1 TRBV19 CASSIAGRDELNTEAFF TGTGCCAGTAGTATTGCAGGGAGGGACGAACTGAACACTGAAGCTTTCTTT
. few 15 TRBJ1-5 TRBV19 CASNAFPGGNQPQHF TGTGCCAGTAACGCTTTTCCAGGGGGCAATCAGCCCCAGCATTTT
. . 16 TRBJ1-1 TRBV24-1 CATSDWLMTGNTEAFF TGTGCCACCAGTGATTGGTTAATGACGGGGAACACTGAAGCTTTCTTT
. . 15 TRBJ2-7 TRBV15 CATSRDGGEAYEQYF TGTGCCACCAGCAGAGATGGCGGGGAGGCCTACGAGCAGTACTTC
TRBD2 few 15 TRBJ2-5 TRBV18 CASSPLGLAGETQYF TGTGCCAGCTCACCTTTGGGCCTAGCGGGAGAGACCCAGTACTTC
TRBD2 . 15 TRBJ2-5 TRBV5-8 CASSTGLAAQETQYF TGTGCCAGCAGCACCGGACTAGCGGCACAAGAGACCCAGTACTTC
TRBD2 . 17 TRBJ2-5 TRBV9 CASSVAAQAGGRETQYF TGTGCCAGCAGCGTAGCGGCACAAGCGGGAGGGAGGGAGACCCAGTACTTC
TRBD1 once 14 TRBJ2-5 TRBV20-1 CSASGTGTVETQYF TGCAGTGCTAGTGGGACAGGGACGGTGGAGACCCAGTACTTC
TRBD2 . 14 TRBJ2-3 TRBV30 CATRLAGVSDTQYF TGTGCCACACGACTAGCGGGAGTATCAGATACGCAGTATTTT
. . 15 TRBJ2-4 TRBV5-6 CASSLEPLAKNIQYF TGTGCCAGCAGCTTGGAGCCGCTAGCCAAAAACATTCAGTACTTC
. . 13 TRBJ2-3 TRBV6-5 CASSYLDKDTQYF TGTGCCAGCAGTTACTTAGACAAAGATACGCAGTATTTT
. . 15 TRBJ1-5 TRBV2 CASSETGGDFQPQHF TGTGCCAGCAGTGAAACGGGGGGGGATTTTCAGCCCCAGCATTTT
TRBD2 . 16 TRBJ2-2 TRBV2 CASRMNSGRVTGELFF TGTGCCAGCAGGATGAATAGCGGGAGGGTGACCGGGGAGCTGTTTTTT
. . 16 TRBJ2-7 TRBV4-3 CASSQDSEAGSYEQYF TGCGCCAGCAGCCAAGATTCCGAGGCGGGCTCCTACGAGCAGTACTTC
. . 16 TRBJ2-5 TRBV9 CASSAREGRPQETQYF TGTGCCAGCAGCGCCCGAGAGGGGAGGCCCCAAGAGACCCAGTACTTC
. few 16 TRBJ2-2 TRBV6-5 CASSYSMGQKTGELFF TGTGCCAGCAGTTACTCGATGGGGCAGAAGACCGGGGAGCTGTTTTTT
. once 16 TRBJ2-7 TRBV3-1/TRBV3-2 CASSQYAREQSYEQYF TGTGCCAGCAGCCAGTATGCCCGGGAGCAATCCTACGAGCAGTACTTC
TRBD2 few 13 TRBJ2-7 TRBV5-4 CATRLAESYEQYF TGTGCCACTCGACTAGCGGAGTCCTACGAGCAGTACTTC
TRBD2 . 18 TRBJ2-1 TRBV9 CASSVAGGLAGRVNEQFF TGTGCCAGCAGCGTAGCAGGGGGACTAGCGGGAAGGGTCAATGAGCAGTTCTTC
TRBD2 . 13 TRBJ2-5 TRBV5-6 CASGKLAEETQYF TGTGCCAGCGGGAAACTAGCGGAAGAGACCCAGTACTTC
. . 13 TRBJ2-2 TRBV29-1 CSVGEVNTGELFF TGCAGCGTTGGGGAGGTTAACACCGGGGAGCTGTTTTTT
TRBD1 . 16 TRBJ1-5 TRBV19 CASSIGRDRANQPQHF TGTGCCAGTAGTATAGGCCGGGACAGGGCCAATCAGCCCCAGCATTTT
TRBD1 . 15 TRBJ2-7 TRBV10-1 CASSDTGQPSDEQYF TGCGCCAGCAGTGACACGGGACAGCCCTCGGACGAGCAGTACTTC
TRBD1 . 17 TRBJ2-5 TRBV10-1 CASSGGALDRGPETQYF TGCGCCAGCAGTGGGGGCGCATTGGACAGGGGGCCCGAGACCCAGTACTTC
TRBD1 medium-sized 15 TRBJ1-6 TRBV4-2 CASSPRTGGGSPLHF TGTGCCAGCAGCCCCCGGACAGGGGGCGGTTCACCCCTCCACTTT
. few 12 TRBJ2-5 TRBV7-2 CASSPYQEDQYF TGTGCCAGCAGCCCCTACCAAGAGGACCAGTACTTC
. . 14 TRBJ2-7 TRBV4-1 CASSQGAQTYEQYF TGCGCCAGCAGCCAAGGGGCCCAAACCTACGAGCAGTACTTC
. . 13 TRBJ2-7 TRBV18 CASSPWAESEQYF TGTGCCAGCTCACCATGGGCAGAGAGTGAGCAGTACTTC
TRBD2 . 14 TRBJ2-7 TRBV5-6 CASSPTSGWYEQYF TGTGCCAGCAGCCCCACTAGCGGGTGGTACGAGCAGTACTTC
TRBD2 . 16 TRBJ2-7 TRBV4-2 CASSQGGSGSPYEQYF TGTGCCAGCAGCCAAGGCGGTAGCGGGAGCCCCTACGAGCAGTACTTC
. . 15 TRBJ2-6 TRBV7-9 CASSLGGTGANVLTF TGTGCCAGCAGCTTAGGAGGTACCGGGGCCAACGTCCTGACTTTC
TRBD1 . 13 TRBJ1-3 TRBV30 CAFDQGAGNTIYF TGTGCCTTCGATCAGGGGGCTGGAAACACCATATATTTT